These 3 T cell receptor beta chains originate from one sample sequenced in a study of shared clonotypes between healthy human individuals. Repertoires were generated with immunoSEQ multiplex PCR, while TCRdb's copy carries only in-frame clones and drops some. The sample holds about 680,000 clones, less than 80% seen once. Source material: memory CD4+ T cells sorted from blood. Stated subset: CD45RA-negative fraction. Receptors were obtained from a woman between 25 and 40 years old in good health.

V and J are TRBV25-1 and TRBJ2-1; tentative D call: TRBD2 (6 bases). This CDR3 contains 17 residues. The germline gives CDR1 MGHDK, CDR2 SYGVNS. V dropped 1 base and J dropped 0 bases, with 13 bases sitting between them. The CDR3 loop reads CASSESKAGRSYNEQFF. The CDR3 coding sequence is TGTGCCAGCAGTGAATCCAAAGCGGGCCGCTCCTACAATGAGCAGTTCTTC. The whole variable domain, remainder taken from reference TRBV25-1 and TRBJ2-1, is EADIYQTPRYLVIGTGKKITLECSQTMGHDKMYWYQQDPGMELHLIHYSYGVNSTEKGDLSSESTVSRIRTEHFPLTLESARPSHTSQYLCASSESKAGRSYNEQFFGPGTRLTVL.

V usage is TRBV9 and J usage is TRBJ1-2, with D possibly TRBD1 on 5 matching bases. CDR1 and CDR2 (germline): SGDLS, YYNGEE. With 3 bases removed from V and 8 bases from J, the gap between germline ends came to 23 bases. CDR3 length equals 16 residues. The CDR3 region is CASSARIVGAMGGYTF. The CDR3 DNA sequence: TGTGCCAGCAGCGCCAGGATCGTCGGGGCTATGGGAGGCTACACCTTC.

The rearrangement joins TRBV14 to TRBJ2-2; D perhaps matches TRBD1 (5 bases). In germline, CDR1 is SGHDN, CDR2 FVKESK. This CDR3 has 14 residues. Trimming removed 0 bases at V and 5 bases at J, with 7 bases between. The CDR3 DNA reads as TGTGCCAGCAGCCAAGATGCAGGGACCGGGGAGCTGTTTTTT. Its translation is CASSQDAGTGELFF.